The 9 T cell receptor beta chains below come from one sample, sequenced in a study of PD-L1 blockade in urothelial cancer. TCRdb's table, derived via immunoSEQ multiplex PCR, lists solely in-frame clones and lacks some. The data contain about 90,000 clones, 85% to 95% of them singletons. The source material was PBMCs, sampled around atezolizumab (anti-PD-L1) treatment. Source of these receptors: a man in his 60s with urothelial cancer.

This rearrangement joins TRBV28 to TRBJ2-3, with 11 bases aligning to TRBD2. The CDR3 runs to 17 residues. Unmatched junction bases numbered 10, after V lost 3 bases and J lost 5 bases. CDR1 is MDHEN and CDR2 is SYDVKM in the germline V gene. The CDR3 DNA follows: TGTGCCAGCAGTTTTAAGCGCCCTGGACTAGCGGGAGATACGCAGTATTTT. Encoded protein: CASSFKRPGLAGDTQYF.

The CDR3 spells CASSLGQDYGYTF. DNA of the CDR3: TGTGCCAGCAGTTTAGGCCAGGACTATGGCTACACCTTC. The chain recombines TRBV27 with TRBJ1-2, with no clear D. V shed 2 bases and J shed 3 bases, with 7 bases lying between them. The CDR3 has 13 residues. Germline-derived CDR1 and CDR2 are MNHEY and SMNVEV (reference sequence).

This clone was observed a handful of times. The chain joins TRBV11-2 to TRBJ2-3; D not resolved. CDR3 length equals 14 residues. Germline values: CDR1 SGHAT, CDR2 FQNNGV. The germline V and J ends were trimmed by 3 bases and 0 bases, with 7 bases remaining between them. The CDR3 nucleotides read TGTGCCAGCAGCTTTGTTACTAGCACAGATACGCAGTATTTT. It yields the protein CASSFVTSTDTQYF. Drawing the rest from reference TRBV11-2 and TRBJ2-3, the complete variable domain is EAGVAQSPRYKIIEKRQSVAFWCNPISGHATLYWYQQILGQGPKLLIQFQNNGVVDDSQLPKDRFSAERLKGVDSTLKIQPAKLEDSAVYLCASSFVTSTDTQYFGPGTRLTVL.

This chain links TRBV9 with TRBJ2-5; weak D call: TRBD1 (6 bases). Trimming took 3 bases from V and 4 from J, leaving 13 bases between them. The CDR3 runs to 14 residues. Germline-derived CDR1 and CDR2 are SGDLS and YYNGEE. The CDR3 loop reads CASSAGLGAETQYF. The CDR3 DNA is TGTGCCAGCAGCGCGGGGCTGGGGGCAGAGACCCAGTACTTC.

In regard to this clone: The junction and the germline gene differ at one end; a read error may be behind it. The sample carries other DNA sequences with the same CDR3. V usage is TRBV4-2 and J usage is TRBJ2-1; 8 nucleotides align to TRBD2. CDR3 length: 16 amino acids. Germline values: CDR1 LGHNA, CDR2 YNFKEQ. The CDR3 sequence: CASSQDSGSSYNEQFF. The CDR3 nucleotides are TGTGCTAGCAGCCAAGACAGCGGGAGCTCCTACAATGAGCAGTTCTTC.

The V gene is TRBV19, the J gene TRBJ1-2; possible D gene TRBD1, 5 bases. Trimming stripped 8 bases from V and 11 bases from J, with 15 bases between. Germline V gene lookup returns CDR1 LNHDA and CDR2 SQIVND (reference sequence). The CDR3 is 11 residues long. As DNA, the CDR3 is TGTGCCAGTGGGCGGGACGCTCGGTACACCTTC. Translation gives CASGRDARYTF.

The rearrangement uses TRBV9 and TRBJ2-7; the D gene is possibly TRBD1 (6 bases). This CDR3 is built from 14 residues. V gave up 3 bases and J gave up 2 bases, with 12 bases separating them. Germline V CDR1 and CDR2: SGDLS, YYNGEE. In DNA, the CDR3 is TGTGCCAGCAGCGCACAGGGTTATGCCTACGAGCAGTACTTC. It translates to CASSAQGYAYEQYF. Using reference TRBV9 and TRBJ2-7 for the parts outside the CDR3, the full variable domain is DSGVTQTPKHLITATGQRVTLRCSPRSGDLSVYWYQQSLDQGLQFLIQYYNGEERAKGNILERFSAQQFPDLHSELNLSSLELGDSALYFCASSAQGYAYEQYFGPGTRLTVT.

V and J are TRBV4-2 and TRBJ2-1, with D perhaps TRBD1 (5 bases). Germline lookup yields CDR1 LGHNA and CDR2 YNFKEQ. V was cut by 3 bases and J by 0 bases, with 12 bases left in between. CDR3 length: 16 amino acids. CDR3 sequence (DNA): TGTGCCAGCAGCCACCAAGGGGCTAGCTCCTACAATGAGCAGTTCTTC. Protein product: CASSHQGASSYNEQFF.

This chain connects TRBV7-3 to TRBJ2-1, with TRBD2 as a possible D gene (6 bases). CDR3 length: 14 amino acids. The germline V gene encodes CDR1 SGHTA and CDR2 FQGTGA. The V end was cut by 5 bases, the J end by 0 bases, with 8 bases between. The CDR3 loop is CASSPGSSYNEQFF. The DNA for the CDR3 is TGTGCCAGCAGCCCCGGGAGCTCCTACAATGAGCAGTTCTTC. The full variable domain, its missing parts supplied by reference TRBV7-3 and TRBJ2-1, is GAGVSQTPSNKVTEKGKYVELRCDPISGHTALYWYRQSLGQGPEFLIYFQGTGAADDSGLPNDRFFAVRPEGSVSTLKIQRTERGDSAVYLCASSPGSSYNEQFFGPGTRLTVL.